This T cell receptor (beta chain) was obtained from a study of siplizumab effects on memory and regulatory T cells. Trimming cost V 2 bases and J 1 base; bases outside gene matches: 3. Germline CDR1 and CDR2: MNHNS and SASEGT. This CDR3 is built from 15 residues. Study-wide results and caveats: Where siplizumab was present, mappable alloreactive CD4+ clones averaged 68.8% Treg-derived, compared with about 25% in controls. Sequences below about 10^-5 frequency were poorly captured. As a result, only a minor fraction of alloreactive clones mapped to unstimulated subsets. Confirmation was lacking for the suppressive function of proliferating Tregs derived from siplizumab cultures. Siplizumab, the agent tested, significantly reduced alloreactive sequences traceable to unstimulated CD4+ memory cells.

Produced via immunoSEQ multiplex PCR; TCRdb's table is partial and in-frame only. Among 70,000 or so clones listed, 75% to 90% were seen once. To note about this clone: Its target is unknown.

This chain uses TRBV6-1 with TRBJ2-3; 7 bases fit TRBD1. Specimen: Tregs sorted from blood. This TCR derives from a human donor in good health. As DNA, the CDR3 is TGTGCCAGCAGTGAAAGGGGGCCGGGCACAGATACGCAGTATTTT. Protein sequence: CASSERGPGTDTQYF.